The 20 T cell receptor beta chains reported below all come from one sample, sequenced in a study of T cells in Graves' hyperthyroidism and ophthalmopathy. Amplification of TCR beta CDR3 regions used RNA as the template. TCR CDR3 regions were first amplified by RT-PCR with HTBI primers. From the multiplex PCR reads, TCRdb called clonotypes with MiXCR, one entry per CDR3 protein. The sample shows hundreds of thousands of distinct CDR3 sequences, roughly 15% of them seen only once. Sequenced: blood. The receptors here all came from a man between 18 and 29 years old with Graves' ophthalmopathy.

This clonotype was seen many times. This chain joins TRBV29-1 and TRBJ2-7, with D tentatively TRBD1 (6 bases). Germline-derived CDR1 and CDR2 are SQVTM and ANQGSEA. Trimming shortened V by 1 base and J by 6 bases, and 13 bases separated the two germline ends. The CDR3 spans 13 residues. The CDR3 loop is CSVEVVQGSEQYF. The DNA for the CDR3 is TGCAGCGTTGAAGTTGTACAGGGTAGCGAGCAGTACTTC.

J is TRBJ2-7 and V is TRBV11-2, with 10 bases fitting TRBD1. This CDR3 comprises 13 residues. The germline CDR1 and CDR2 sequences are SGHAT and FQNNGV. The ends lost 4 bases at V and 6 bases at J; junction bases unmatched: 3. CDR3 sequence (DNA): TGTGCCAGCAGCTCCCGGGACAGGGGCGAGCAGTACTTC. Translated, it gives CASSSRDRGEQYF.

This clonotype was seen repeatedly, ten times or more. V is TRBV12-3 or TRBV12-4 and J is TRBJ1-5; a possible D gene is TRBD1 (6 bases). V dropped 3 bases and J dropped 3 bases, with 9 bases sitting between them. The CDR3 has 14 amino acids. Here the CDR3 reads CASSFGGFNQPQHF. DNA for the CDR3: TGTGCCAGCAGTTTTGGGGGCTTCAATCAGCCCCAGCATTTT.

This chain connects TRBV7-9 to TRBJ2-1; 8 bases are shared with TRBD2. J was trimmed by 8 bases and V by 5 bases; bases with no gene match: 11. Germline CDR1 is SEHNR and CDR2 is FQNEAQ (reference sequence). CDR3 length: 15 amino acids. The CDR3 nucleotides read TGTGCCAGCAGCGCCCCCGGGGGGGGCGGCGATGAGCAGTTCTTC. This encodes CASSAPGGGGDEQFF.

Here the CDR3 reads CSARNGDSYSYEQYF. In DNA form, the CDR3 reads TGCAGTGCTAGGAATGGGGACTCATACTCCTACGAGCAGTACTTC. J is TRBJ2-7 and V is TRBV20-1, with D perhaps matching TRBD2 (6 bases). Trimming removed 3 bases at V and 0 bases at J, with 15 bases between. CDR1 and CDR2 (germline): DFQATT, SNEGSKA (reference sequence). This CDR3 spans 15 amino acids.

This clonotype occurred many times. The chain is built from TRBV2 and TRBJ2-5, with D perhaps matching TRBD1 (5 bases). CDR1 and CDR2 (germline): SNHLY, FYNNEI. The V gene lost 4 bases and the J gene lost 3 bases, with 6 bases spanning the gap. This CDR3 has 12 amino acids. The CDR3 nucleotides are TGTGCCAGCAGTGCCAGGGAAGAGACCCAGTACTTC. As protein: CASSAREETQYF.

J is TRBJ1-6 and V is TRBV14; D remains ambiguous. Trimming cost V 0 bases and J 4 bases, with 25 bases left between them. CDR1 is SGHDN, CDR2 FVKESK, per germline. This CDR3 contains 21 residues. The CDR3 loop is CASSQDIKGPSAVFYNSPLHF. The CDR3 DNA follows: TGTGCCAGCAGCCAAGATATTAAAGGACCGAGTGCAGTCTTTTATAATTCACCCCTCCACTTT.

This CDR3 reads CASSHIEAGELFF. In DNA, the CDR3 is TGCGCCAGCAGCCATATAGAGGCCGGGGAGCTGTTTTTT. The chain uses TRBV4-1 and TRBJ2-2; D not certain. Trimming cost V 3 bases and J 6 bases, with 8 bases left between them. Germline V gene sequence: CDR1 MGHRA, CDR2 YSYEKL. The CDR3 loop spans 13 amino acids.

The chain has TRBV25-1 and TRBJ1-5; D gene unclear. V lost 5 bases, J lost 4 bases, and 9 bases lay in between. Per the germline V gene, CDR1 is MGHDK and CDR2 is SYGVNS. The CDR3 is 13 amino acids. The CDR3 nucleotides are TGTGCCAGCAGTAGTCTCGGTAATCAGCCCCAGCATTTT. Its protein product is CASSSLGNQPQHF.

This clonotype was recorded many times. The chain couples TRBV5-1 to TRBJ2-1, with D unresolved. The CDR3 has 13 amino acids. Trimming removed 0 bases at V and 6 bases at J, with 7 bases between. CDR1 and CDR2 (germline): SGHRS, YFSETQ. The CDR3 coding sequence is TGCGCCAGCAGCTTGGAGATCGGCAATGAGCAGTTCTTC. This sequence encodes CASSLEIGNEQFF.

This clonotype was picked up many times. In DNA, the CDR3 is TGTGCCAGCAGCCTCCCGACAGGGGCCCGGGAGACCCAGTACTTC. It codes for CASSLPTGARETQYF. The chain recombines TRBV28 with TRBJ2-5; 8 nucleotides align to TRBD1. This CDR3 has 15 residues. In germline, CDR1 is MDHEN, CDR2 SYDVKM. V lost 6 bases, J lost 5 bases, and 11 bases stayed unmatched.

This clonotype has more than one count but fewer than ten. The CDR3 loop is CASSLTGPDSPLHF. CDR3 nucleotide sequence: TGTGCCAGCAGTCTGACGGGGCCAGATTCACCCCTCCACTTT. This chain links TRBV12-3 or TRBV12-4 with TRBJ1-6; possibly TRBD1 for D (5 bases). V lost 5 bases to trimming and J lost 8 bases, with 13 bases between them. The CDR3 has 14 residues.

This clonotype was counted ten times or more. The chain carries TRBV11-1 and TRBJ2-3, with D perhaps being TRBD1 or TRBD2 (5 bases each). The CDR3 covers 15 residues. Trimming left V 2 bases short and J 3 bases short, with 12 bases between. Germline V lookup: CDR1 SGHAT, CDR2 FQDESV (reference sequence). The CDR3 reads CASSLIVEGTDTQYF. The CDR3 nucleotides read TGTGCCAGCAGCTTAATAGTTGAGGGGACAGATACGCAGTATTTT.

This clonotype came up many times. This rearrangement joins TRBV5-8 to TRBJ1-1; 9 bases are shared with TRBD1. V lost 2 bases and J lost 2; bases outside the gene matches: 7. CDR1 SGHTS and CDR2 YDEGEE come from the germline V gene. This CDR3 region has 16 residues. CDR3 DNA: TGTGCCAGCAGCTTAGTGGGACAGGGCCCCAACACTGAAGCTTTCTTT. Protein sequence: CASSLVGQGPNTEAFF.

The rearrangement links TRBV14 to TRBJ2-1, with no clear D. Germline V CDR1 and CDR2: SGHDN, FVKESK. V shed 1 base and J shed 6 bases, with 10 bases lying between them. This CDR3 spans 14 amino acids. CDR3 in amino acids: CASSQGHGINEQFF. For the CDR3, the DNA is TGTGCCAGCAGCCAAGGTCATGGTATCAATGAGCAGTTCTTC.

This clonotype has more than one count but fewer than ten. The rearrangement joins TRBV10-3 to TRBJ2-1; 8 positions agree with TRBD1. CDR3 length: 14 amino acids. In germline, CDR1 is ENHRY, CDR2 SYGVKD. V lost 10 bases, J lost 7 bases, and 12 bases stayed unmatched. The CDR3 DNA follows: TGTGCCACCGATTACGGACAGGGTTGGAATGAGCAGTTCTTC. Amino acids: CATDYGQGWNEQFF.

This clonotype has at least ten counts. The rearrangement links TRBV3-1 to TRBJ2-4; D not resolved. Germline CDR1 is LGHDT and CDR2 is YNNKEL (reference sequence). The CDR3 consists of 15 residues. V lost 2 bases and J lost 8, with 16 bases in between. Here the CDR3 reads CASSQRFGLSHIQYF. The DNA of the CDR3 is TGTGCCAGCAGCCAAAGGTTTGGGCTGTCGCACATTCAGTACTTC.

This clonotype was seen repeatedly, ten times or more. V gene TRBV12-3 or TRBV12-4 combines with J gene TRBJ2-1, with TRBD1 matching over 8 bases. V gave up 2 bases and J gave up 3 bases; unmatched junction bases: 3. The CDR3 totals 15 residues. The CDR3 spells CASSLSGTGYNEQFF. As DNA, the CDR3 is TGTGCCAGCAGTTTATCCGGGACAGGCTACAATGAGCAGTTCTTC.

This clonotype was seen many times. The genes are TRBV12-3 or TRBV12-4 and TRBJ2-3; 10 bases map to TRBD2. With V trimmed by 10 bases and J by 3 bases, 10 bases remained unmatched. The CDR3 covers 15 residues. CDR3 sequence reads: CANKREGRWTDTQYF. The CDR3 coding sequence is TGTGCCAACAAGCGGGAGGGCCGTTGGACAGATACGCAGTATTTT.

The chain recombines TRBV6-2 or TRBV6-3 with TRBJ2-2; tentatively, D is TRBD1 or TRBD2 (5 bases each). This CDR3 comprises 16 residues. V was cut by 2 bases and J by 7 bases, with 17 bases left in between. Germline CDR1 and CDR2: MNHEY and SVGEGT. As DNA, the CDR3 is TGTGCCAGCAGTTACCCCCAGGGACCATTGGACGGGGAGCTGTTTTTT. Translation: CASSYPQGPLDGELFF.